This TCR beta chain originates from a study of blood T cell repertoires in COVID-19. In this sample, this clone turned up a few times. Here immunoSEQ multiplex PCR was the method, and the copy in TCRdb shows in-frame clones only, minus some. The sample holds about 360,000 clones, over 65% seen once. The V gene lost 8 bases and the J gene lost 5 bases, with 13 bases spanning the gap. Per the germline V gene, CDR1 is MNHEY and CDR2 is SVGAGI. The CDR3 is made up of 12 amino acids. Source material: peripheral blood. This chain links TRBV6-5 with TRBJ2-7, with TRBD2 as a possible D gene (6 bases). The receptor comes from a human donor with acute or convalescent COVID-19. The donor label of this sample is uncertain. In DNA form, the CDR3 reads TGTGCCAGCCAGGACTATCGCAACGAGCAGTACTTC. It specifies CASQDYRNEQYF.